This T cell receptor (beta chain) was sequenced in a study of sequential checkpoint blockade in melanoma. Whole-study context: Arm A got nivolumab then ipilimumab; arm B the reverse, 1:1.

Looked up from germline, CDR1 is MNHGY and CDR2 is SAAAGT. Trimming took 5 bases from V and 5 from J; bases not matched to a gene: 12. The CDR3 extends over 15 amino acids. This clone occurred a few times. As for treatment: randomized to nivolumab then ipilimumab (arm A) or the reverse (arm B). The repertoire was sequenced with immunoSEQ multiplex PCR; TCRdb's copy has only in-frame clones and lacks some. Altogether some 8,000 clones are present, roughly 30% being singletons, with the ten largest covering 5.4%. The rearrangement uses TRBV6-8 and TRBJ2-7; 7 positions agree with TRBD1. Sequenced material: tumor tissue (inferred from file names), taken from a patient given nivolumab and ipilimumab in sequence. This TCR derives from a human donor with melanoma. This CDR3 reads CASSQNAGGLNEQYF. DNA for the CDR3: TGTGCCAGCAGTCAGAACGCAGGGGGTTTGAACGAGCAGTACTTC.